A single sample is the source of the 30 T cell receptor beta chains below, sequenced in a study of T cells after yellow fever vaccination. TCRdb re-called the 5' RACE reads through MiXCR, storing one row per CDR3 protein. The profile shows roughly 300,000 distinct CDR3 sequences, 8.1% of them singletons. The sequencing used PBMCs, collected more than 35 days after the first yellow fever vaccination. Receptors were obtained from a man aged 18 to 35 who received the YFV17D yellow fever vaccine.

This clonotype was recorded a few times. V gene TRBV20-1 combines with J gene TRBJ1-1; perhaps TRBD1 as D (6 bases). The CDR3 spans 13 residues. The germline V and J ends were trimmed by 6 bases and 5 bases, with 16 bases remaining between them. Germline CDR1 and CDR2: DFQATT and SNEGSKA (reference sequence). CDR3 protein: CSAPGGLRTEAFF. CDR3 bases: TGCAGTGCGCCCGGGGGGCTAAGGACTGAAGCTTTCTTT.

In this sample, this clonotype turned up a few times. The CDR3 DNA is TGCAGTGCTAGAGATCGGGACAGAAACACCGGGGAGCTGTTTTTT. As protein: CSARDRDRNTGELFF. The V gene is TRBV20-1, the J gene TRBJ2-2; 7 positions agree with TRBD1. J lost 2 bases, V lost 0 bases, and 3 bases had no gene match. The V gene's germline CDR1 is DFQATT and CDR2 SNEGSKA (reference sequence). The CDR3 runs 15 residues.

The chain combines TRBV29-1 with TRBJ1-2; 9 nucleotides agree with TRBD1. The trim removed 5 bases at V and 8 bases at J, leaving 9 bases unmatched. This CDR3 has 13 residues. Looked up from germline, CDR1 is SQVTM and CDR2 is ANQGSEA. CDR3 amino acids: CSVRGQGLEGYTF. DNA of the CDR3: TGCAGCGTTCGCGGACAGGGGCTTGAGGGCTACACCTTC.

This clonotype was recorded at least ten times. V usage is TRBV9 and J usage is TRBJ1-1; no clear D. Germline V gene lookup returns CDR1 SGDLS and CDR2 YYNGEE. V lost 4 bases and J lost 1, with 8 bases in between. CDR3 length: 13 residues. This CDR3 reads CASSLRGNTEAFF. The CDR3 coding sequence is TGTGCCAGCAGCCTCCGGGGGAACACTGAAGCTTTCTTT. Variable domain in full (rest from reference TRBV9 and TRBJ1-1): DSGVTQTPKHLITATGQRVTLRCSPRSGDLSVYWYQQSLDQGLQFLIQYYNGEERAKGNILERFSAQQFPDLHSELNLSSLELGDSALYFCASSLRGNTEAFFGQGTRLTVV.

V usage is TRBV5-1 and J usage is TRBJ2-1, with D hard to call. This CDR3 has 17 residues. V was pared by 1 base and J by 9 bases, with 23 bases between. Germline lookup yields CDR1 SGHRS and CDR2 YFSETQ. The CDR3 DNA follows: TGCGCCAGCAGCTTGTCCGGATCTTTTAAAGATTGGGGTGAGCAGTTCTTC. It translates to CASSLSGSFKDWGEQFF.

This clonotype showed up many times. The J gene is TRBJ2-4, the V gene TRBV19, with 7 positions matching TRBD2. Looked up from germline, CDR1 is LNHDA and CDR2 is SQIVND (reference sequence). CDR3 length equals 14 residues. Unmatched junction bases numbered 8, after V lost 4 bases and J lost 8 bases. CDR3 region: CASSTPRGGDIQYF. As DNA, the CDR3 is TGTGCCAGTAGTACCCCTCGGGGAGGGGACATTCAGTACTTC.

Points on this clonotype: One base away lies a much larger clone, so this may be a sequencing read error. Given the absence of the conserved phenylalanine or tryptophan at the CDR3 end, a read error is likely. The CDR3 loop reads CASSLLLGDKADEQYI. CDR3 coding DNA: TGTGCCAGCAGCTTGCTCTTGGGGGATAAGGCGGACGAGCAGTACATC. V gene TRBV5-6 combines with J gene TRBJ2-7; perhaps D is TRBD1 or TRBD2 (5 bases each). The CDR3 spans 16 residues. V lost 1 base to trimming and J lost 5 bases, with 19 bases between them. Germline CDR1 reads SGHDT; CDR2 reads YYEEEE.

The chain couples TRBV29-1 to TRBJ2-2; a possible D gene is TRBD2 (6 bases). From germline, CDR1 is SQVTM and CDR2 ANQGSEA. Trimming removed 6 bases from V and 2 bases from J, with 13 bases in between. The length of the CDR3 is 14 residues. Here the CDR3 reads CSVKEGPNTGELFF. CDR3 bases: TGCAGCGTGAAGGAGGGACCAAACACCGGGGAGCTGTTTTTT.

This clonotype was observed many times. V and J are TRBV11-2 and TRBJ1-1, with unresolved D. The length of the CDR3 is 14 residues. V lost 1 base and J lost 1, with 7 bases in between. CDR1 SGHAT and CDR2 FQNNGV come from the germline V gene. CDR3 sequence reads: CASSLVPGNTEAFF. The DNA of the CDR3 is TGTGCCAGCAGCTTAGTTCCAGGGAACACTGAAGCTTTCTTT.

The chain has TRBV7-2 and TRBJ1-2; D is possibly TRBD1 (6 bases). Germline lookup yields CDR1 SGHTA and CDR2 FQGNSA. V was clipped by 5 bases and J by 6 bases, with 13 bases between them. The CDR3 is 13 residues long. The CDR3 nucleotides are TGTGCCAGCAGCGCCCGGACAGCCGATGGCTACACCTTC. It specifies CASSARTADGYTF.

The chain has TRBV5-8 and TRBJ2-1; D gene unclear. Germline V CDR1 and CDR2: SGHTS, YDEGEE. This CDR3 spans 15 amino acids. V shed 9 bases and J shed 2 bases, with 18 bases lying between them. CDR3 bases: TGTGCCATCAGACCCGGGTCAGCGACCTACAATGAGCAGTTCTTC. Translated: CAIRPGSATYNEQFF.

This clonotype was picked up a small number of times. This chain joins TRBV20-1 and TRBJ2-7; D possibly corresponds to TRBD2 (5 bases). With 5 bases removed from V and 1 base from J, the gap between germline ends came to 12 bases. CDR3 size: 13 residues. Germline lookup yields CDR1 DFQATT and CDR2 SNEGSKA (reference sequence). For the CDR3, the DNA is TGCAGTGCTCGAAGGGCGGGTTCCTACGAGCAGTACGTC. Translation gives CSARRAGSYEQYV.

This clonotype was picked up a small number of times. The chain uses TRBV12-3 or TRBV12-4 and TRBJ2-3; the D gene is possibly TRBD2 (7 bases). CDR3 size: 17 residues. The V and J ends lost 6 bases and 2 bases respectively, with 21 bases between them. The DNA for the CDR3 is TGTGCCAGCAGCACACGGAGGGGGAGGGGAAACACAGATACGCAGTATTTT. Translation gives CASSTRRGRGNTDTQYF.

This clonotype showed up many times. CDR3: CASSSPTEGETQYF. In DNA, the CDR3 is TGTGCCAGCAGCTCGCCGACCGAAGGAGAGACCCAGTACTTC. The chain carries TRBV5-4 and TRBJ2-5; D ambiguous. CDR1 and CDR2 from the germline V gene are SGHNT and YYREEE (reference sequence). This CDR3 spans 14 amino acids. Trimming shortened V by 3 bases and J by 4 bases, and 13 bases separated the two germline ends.

This clonotype has just a few counts. The chain uses TRBV5-4 and TRBJ1-4; D uncertain. CDR3 length: 13 amino acids. Germline assignment: CDR1 SGHNT and CDR2 YYREEE (reference sequence). V gave up 3 bases and J gave up 12 bases, with 15 bases separating them. The chain's CDR3 is CASSSRTASELFF. The DNA of the CDR3 is TGTGCCAGCAGCTCCCGGACCGCCTCGGAACTGTTTTTT.

As concerns this clonotype: Being one base from a much bigger clone, this may be a read error. V usage is TRBV5-6 and J usage is TRBJ2-3; perhaps D is TRBD1 or TRBD2 (5 bases each). Germline CDR1 is SGHDT and CDR2 is YYEEEE. Trimming removed 4 bases at V and 8 bases at J, with 17 bases between. The CDR3 totals 14 residues. This CDR3 is CASSVRWLRGTQYF. For the CDR3, the DNA is TGTGCCAGCAGCGTACGGTGGTTGAGGGGTACGCAGTATTTT. The full variable domain, rest sourced from reference TRBV5-6 and TRBJ2-3, is DAGVTQSPTHLIKTRGQQVTLRCSPKSGHDTVSWYQQALGQGPQFIFQYYEEEERQRGNFPDRFSGHQFPNYSSELNVNALLLGDSALYLCASSVRWLRGTQYFGPGTRLTVL.

This clonotype was seen more than once but under ten times. The chain combines TRBV5-1 with TRBJ1-1, with a possible D match to TRBD1 (5 bases). Trimming left V 0 bases short and J 5 bases short, with 11 bases between. Germline assignment: CDR1 SGHRS and CDR2 YFSETQ. This CDR3 region has 14 residues. The CDR3 DNA sequence: TGCGCCAGCAGCTTGGACGGGGCCCGGACTGAAGCTTTCTTT. As protein: CASSLDGARTEAFF. Based on the CDR3 plus reference TRBV5-1 and TRBJ1-1, the full variable domain is KAGVTQTPRYLIKTRGQQVTLSCSPISGHRSVSWYQQTPGQGLQFLFEYFSETQRNKGNFPGRFSGRQFSNSRSEMNVSTLELGDSALYLCASSLDGARTEAFFGQGTRLTVV.

Remarks on this clonotype: No DNA is shown, since the ends of the CDR3 on it are uncertain; the CDR3 is the one TCRdb lists. The chain recombines TRBV11-1 with TRBJ2-5; no check of the table's D call, TRBD1, against the DNA was made. The V gene's germline CDR1 is SGHAT and CDR2 FQDESV (reference sequence). Both ends counted, the CDR3 spans 21 residues. CDR3 amino acids: CASSPLWRQETQYFGSETQYF.

The chain links TRBV7-2 to TRBJ1-2, with 9 bases lining up with TRBD1. The V segment lost 5 bases and the J segment 4 bases; nucleotides outside the gene matches: 8. Germline V lookup: CDR1 SGHTA, CDR2 FQGNSA. This CDR3 is 15 amino acids long. The CDR3 region has the DNA TGTGCCAGCAGCGCCGAGGGACAGGGCCTCTATGGCTACACCTTC. It encodes CASSAEGQGLYGYTF.

The chain recombines TRBV7-9 with TRBJ2-7; possibly TRBD1 for D (5 bases). Between the trimmed V and J ends, which lost 5 bases and 3 bases, there was a span of 14 bases. The length of the CDR3 is 14 residues. Germline V gives CDR1 SEHNR, CDR2 FQNEAQ (reference sequence). CDR3 nucleotides: TGTGCCAGCAGCGGACAAGGCGGTATCTACGAGCAGTACTTC. This gives the protein CASSGQGGIYEQYF.

The chain recombines TRBV25-1 with TRBJ2-1; a weak D match, TRBD2 (6 bases). Germline V gene sequence: CDR1 MGHDK, CDR2 SYGVNS. The CDR3 runs to 15 residues. Deletions cut 6 bases from V and 7 bases from J, with 19 bases between. CDR3 residues: CASRGYWLARNEQFF. The DNA of the CDR3 is TGTGCCAGCAGGGGTTATTGGCTAGCGCGGAATGAGCAGTTCTTC.

This clonotype was counted ten times or more. The chain combines TRBV18 with TRBJ2-3; no reliable D call. This CDR3 region has 12 residues. Trimming removed 2 bases at V and 5 bases at J, with 5 bases between. Germline values: CDR1 KGHSH, CDR2 LQKENI. The CDR3 DNA follows: TGTGCCAGCTCACCAGGTAGAGATACGCAGTATTTT. It encodes CASSPGRDTQYF.

This chain uses TRBV7-6 with TRBJ2-2, with a weak D call TRBD2 (5 bases). Between the trimmed V and J ends, which lost 5 bases and 4 bases, there was a span of 11 bases. CDR1 is SGHVS and CDR2 is FNYEAQ in the germline V gene. CDR3 length: 14 residues. The chain's CDR3 is CASSHSGSTGELFF. DNA for the CDR3: TGTGCCAGCAGCCACTCGGGGAGCACCGGGGAGCTGTTTTTT.

V and J are TRBV15 and TRBJ2-7, with 7 positions matching TRBD1. Germline-derived CDR1 and CDR2 are LNHNV and YYDKDF (reference sequence). The ends lost 0 bases at V and 4 bases at J; junction bases unmatched: 6. CDR3 length: 15 residues. CDR3 nucleotide sequence: TGTGCCACCAGCAGAGATTGGACAGGTGGATACGAGCAGTACTTC. Its translation is CATSRDWTGGYEQYF. The full variable domain, with the rest looked up from reference TRBV15 and TRBJ2-7, is DAMVIQNPRYQVTQFGKPVTLSCSQTLNHNVMYWYQQKSSQAPKLLFHYYDKDFNNEADTPDNFQSRRPNTSFCFLDIRSPGLGDTAMYLCATSRDWTGGYEQYFGPGTRLTVT.

This clonotype has a count of ten or more. This chain connects TRBV7-8 to TRBJ1-1; tentative D call: TRBD1 (5 bases). Deletions cut 8 bases from V and 0 bases from J, with 13 bases between. Germline V CDR1 and CDR2: SGHVS, FQNEAQ. The CDR3 length is 14 residues. CDR3 sequence (DNA): TGTGCCAGCTCCCCCGTCAGGGTGAACACTGAAGCTTTCTTT. Its translation is CASSPVRVNTEAFF.

This clonotype was detected ten times or more. At one of its ends the junction is not consistent with the germline gene, which may arise from a read error. The chain recombines TRBV5-1 with TRBJ1-1; 7 bases agree with TRBD1. Germline CDR1 and CDR2: SGHRS and YFSETQ. The CDR3 has 14 residues. The CDR3 sequence is CASSLGGANTEAFF. The CDR3 region has the DNA TGTGCCAGCAGCTTAGGGGGCGCGAACACTGAAGCTTTCTTT.

This clonotype was detected many times. The chain joins TRBV5-1 to TRBJ2-2; 9 bases match TRBD1. The V gene end was trimmed by 4 bases and the J gene end by 6 bases; junction bases not matched to a gene: 7. The germline CDR1 and CDR2 sequences are SGHRS and YFSETQ. The CDR3 contains 15 residues. Here the CDR3 reads CASSNRDRAAGELFF. CDR3 bases: TGCGCCAGCAGCAACCGGGACAGGGCCGCCGGGGAGCTGTTTTTT.

The V call is TRBV6-2 or TRBV6-3, the J call TRBJ2-6; tentative D call: TRBD2 (6 bases). Germline V gene sequence: CDR1 MNHEY, CDR2 SVGEGT. Trimming removed 7 bases at V and 0 bases at J, with 25 bases between. CDR3 length equals 20 residues. This CDR3 is CASTITIGGADDSGANVLTF. CDR3 DNA: TGTGCCAGCACCATTACCATCGGCGGGGCCGACGACTCTGGGGCCAACGTCCTGACTTTC.

In its sample, this clonotype was seen a few times. The chain recombines TRBV5-6 with TRBJ1-6; 8 bases are a match to TRBD1. The CDR3 sequence is 15 residues long. With V trimmed by 2 bases and J by 8 bases, 6 bases remained unmatched. Germline lookup yields CDR1 SGHDT and CDR2 YYEEEE. The CDR3 sequence is CASSFVDRAHSPLHF. The CDR3, as DNA: TGTGCCAGCAGCTTCGTGGACAGGGCTCATTCACCCCTCCACTTT.

This clonotype appeared many times. This chain joins TRBV20-1 and TRBJ2-1; 8 bases are a match to TRBD2. The CDR3 consists of 13 residues. CDR1 is DFQATT and CDR2 is SNEGSKA in the germline V gene (reference sequence). Trimming took 5 bases from V and 7 from J; bases not matched to a gene: 7. The CDR3 is CSASGLARNEQFF. DNA of the CDR3: TGCAGTGCTTCCGGACTAGCTAGGAATGAGCAGTTCTTC.